Given below is one T cell receptor beta chain in context. Its antigen is undetermined. The data are from a study of CD8+ T cells in alopecia areata. As for the study in general: Tofacitinib was taken orally by treated patients, and the dose was 5 to 10 mg twice daily. Affected scalp percentage set treated patients' severity scores. Notes on the study in general: Among the top 100, expanded CD8+ clones, as well as scalp clonality, were significantly decreased by tofacitinib. Scalp samples also contribute reads from the resident alphabeta T cells found in normal skin.

Treatment here: oral pan-JAK inhibitor, 5-10 mg twice daily. The CDR3 consists of 15 residues. Trimming shortened V by 1 base and J by 7 bases, and 14 bases separated the two germline ends. The germline CDR1 and CDR2 sequences are MNHNS and SASEGT. RNA extraction was followed by reverse transcription into cDNA, which acted as the sequencing template. Libraries were prepared by immunoSEQ multiplex PCR; TCRdb keeps only in-frame clonotypes and omits some of them. The sample comprises around 100,000 clones, around 47% of which are singletons, and roughly 18% rests with the top ten. This rearrangement joins TRBV6-1 to TRBJ1-5; maybe TRBD1 (5 bases). Sample: CD8+ T cells sorted from blood, taken at week 24, from a patient treated with tofacitinib. This clonotype was sampled from a human donor with alopecia areata. The CDR3 bases are TGTGCCAGCAGTGAAGTCCAGGGCTTGGTACAGCCCCAGCATTTT. It is translated as CASSEVQGLVQPQHF.